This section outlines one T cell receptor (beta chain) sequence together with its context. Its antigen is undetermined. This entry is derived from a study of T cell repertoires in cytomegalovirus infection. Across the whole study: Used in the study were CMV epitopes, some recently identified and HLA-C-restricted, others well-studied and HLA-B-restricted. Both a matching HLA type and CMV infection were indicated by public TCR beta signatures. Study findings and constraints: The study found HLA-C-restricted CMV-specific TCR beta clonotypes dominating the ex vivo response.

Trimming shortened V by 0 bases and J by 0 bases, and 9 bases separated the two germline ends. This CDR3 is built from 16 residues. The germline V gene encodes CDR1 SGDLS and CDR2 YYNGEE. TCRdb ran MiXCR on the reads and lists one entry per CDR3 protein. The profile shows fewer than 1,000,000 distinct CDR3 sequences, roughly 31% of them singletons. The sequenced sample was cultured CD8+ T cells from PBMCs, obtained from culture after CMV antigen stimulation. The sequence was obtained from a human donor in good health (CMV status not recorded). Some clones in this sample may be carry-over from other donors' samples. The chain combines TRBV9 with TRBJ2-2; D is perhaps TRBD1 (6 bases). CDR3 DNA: TGTGCCAGCAGCGTAGGGGCAGGGGCGAACACCGGGGAGCTGTTTTTT. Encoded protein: CASSVGAGANTGELFF.